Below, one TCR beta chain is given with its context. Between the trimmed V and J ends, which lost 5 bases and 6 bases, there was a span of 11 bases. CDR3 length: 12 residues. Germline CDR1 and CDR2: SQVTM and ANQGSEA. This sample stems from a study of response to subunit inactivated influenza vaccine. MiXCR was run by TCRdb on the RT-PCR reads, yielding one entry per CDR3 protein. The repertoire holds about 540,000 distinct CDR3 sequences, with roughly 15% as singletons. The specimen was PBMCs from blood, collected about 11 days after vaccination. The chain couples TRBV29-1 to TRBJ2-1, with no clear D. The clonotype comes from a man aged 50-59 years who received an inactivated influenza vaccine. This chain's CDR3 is CSVLLPGNEQFF. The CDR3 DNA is TGCAGCGTTCTACTACCGGGCAATGAGCAGTTCTTC.